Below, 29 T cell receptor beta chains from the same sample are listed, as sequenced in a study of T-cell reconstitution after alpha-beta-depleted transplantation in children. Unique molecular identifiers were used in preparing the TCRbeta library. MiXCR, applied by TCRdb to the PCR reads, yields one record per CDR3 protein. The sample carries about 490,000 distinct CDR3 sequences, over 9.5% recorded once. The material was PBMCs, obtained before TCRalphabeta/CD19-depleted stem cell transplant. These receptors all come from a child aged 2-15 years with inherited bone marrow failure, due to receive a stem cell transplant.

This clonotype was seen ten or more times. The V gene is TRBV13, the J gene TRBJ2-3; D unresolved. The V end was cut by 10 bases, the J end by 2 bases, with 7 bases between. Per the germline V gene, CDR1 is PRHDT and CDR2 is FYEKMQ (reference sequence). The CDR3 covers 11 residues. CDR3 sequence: CANEVTDTQYF. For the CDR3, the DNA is TGTGCCAACGAGGTCACAGATACGCAGTATTTT.

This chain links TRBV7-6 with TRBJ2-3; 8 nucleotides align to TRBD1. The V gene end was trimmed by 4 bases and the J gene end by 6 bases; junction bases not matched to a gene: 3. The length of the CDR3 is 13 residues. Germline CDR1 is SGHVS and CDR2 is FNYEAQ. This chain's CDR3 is CASSSDRGDTQYF. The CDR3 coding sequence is TGTGCCAGCAGCTCCGACAGGGGTGATACGCAGTATTTT.

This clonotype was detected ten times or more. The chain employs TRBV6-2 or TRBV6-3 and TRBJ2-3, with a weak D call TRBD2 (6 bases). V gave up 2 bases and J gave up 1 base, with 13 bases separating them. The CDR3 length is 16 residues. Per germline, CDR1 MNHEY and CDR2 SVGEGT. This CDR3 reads CASSYISGPGTDTQYF. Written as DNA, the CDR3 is TGTGCCAGCAGTTACATTAGCGGTCCGGGCACAGATACGCAGTATTTT.

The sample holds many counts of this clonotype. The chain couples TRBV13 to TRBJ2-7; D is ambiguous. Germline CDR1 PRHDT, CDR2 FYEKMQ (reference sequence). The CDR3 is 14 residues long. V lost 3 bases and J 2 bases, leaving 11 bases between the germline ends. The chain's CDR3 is CASSFSLRPYEQYF. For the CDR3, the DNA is TGTGCCAGCAGCTTCTCTTTGCGCCCCTACGAGCAGTACTTC.

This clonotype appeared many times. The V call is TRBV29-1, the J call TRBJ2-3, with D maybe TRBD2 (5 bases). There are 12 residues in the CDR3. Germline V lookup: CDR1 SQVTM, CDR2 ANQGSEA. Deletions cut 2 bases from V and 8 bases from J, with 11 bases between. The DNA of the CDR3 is TGCAGCGTTGAACCTCTAGCATCTACGCAGTATTTT. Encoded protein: CSVEPLASTQYF.

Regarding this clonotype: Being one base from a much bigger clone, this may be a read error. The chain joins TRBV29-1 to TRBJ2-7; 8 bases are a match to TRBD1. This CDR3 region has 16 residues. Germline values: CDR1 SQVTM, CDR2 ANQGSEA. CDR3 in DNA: TGCAGCGTTGCTGGTCGGGGGCAGGGGGCCTCCTACCAGCAGTACTTC. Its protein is CSVAGRGQGASYQQYF.

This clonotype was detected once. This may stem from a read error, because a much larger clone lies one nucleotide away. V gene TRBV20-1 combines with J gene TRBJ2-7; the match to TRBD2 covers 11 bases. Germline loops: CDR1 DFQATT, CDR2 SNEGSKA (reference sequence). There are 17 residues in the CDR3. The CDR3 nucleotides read TGCTGTGCTATCCCCGGGACTAGCGGAACAACGTCCTACGAGCAGTACTTC. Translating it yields CCAIPGTSGTTSYEQYF.

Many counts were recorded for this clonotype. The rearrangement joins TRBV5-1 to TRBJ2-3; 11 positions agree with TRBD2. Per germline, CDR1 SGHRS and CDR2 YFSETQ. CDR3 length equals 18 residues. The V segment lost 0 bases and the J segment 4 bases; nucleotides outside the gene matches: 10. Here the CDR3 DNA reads TGCGCCAGCAGCTTGGTTGTTCTGACTAGCGGGAAAGCAGATACGCAGTATTTT. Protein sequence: CASSLVVLTSGKADTQYF.

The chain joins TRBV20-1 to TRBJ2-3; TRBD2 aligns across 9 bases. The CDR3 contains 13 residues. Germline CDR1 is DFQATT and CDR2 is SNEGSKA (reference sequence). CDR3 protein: CSCGRVILDTQYF. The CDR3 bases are TGCAGCTGCGGGAGGGTTATTTTAGATACGCAGTATTTT.

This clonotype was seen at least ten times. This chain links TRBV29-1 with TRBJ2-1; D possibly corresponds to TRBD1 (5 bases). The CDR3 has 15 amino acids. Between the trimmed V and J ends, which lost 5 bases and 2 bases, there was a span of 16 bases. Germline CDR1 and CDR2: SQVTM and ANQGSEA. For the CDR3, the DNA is TGCAGCGTTTGGGAACAGGTGGTGGCCTACAATGAGCAGTTCTTC. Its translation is CSVWEQVVAYNEQFF.

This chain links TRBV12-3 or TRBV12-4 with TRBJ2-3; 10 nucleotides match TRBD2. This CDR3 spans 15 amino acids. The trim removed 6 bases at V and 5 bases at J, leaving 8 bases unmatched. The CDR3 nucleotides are TGTGCCAGCAGCCCTCTAGCGGGAGTCAGAGATACGCAGTATTTT. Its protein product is CASSPLAGVRDTQYF.

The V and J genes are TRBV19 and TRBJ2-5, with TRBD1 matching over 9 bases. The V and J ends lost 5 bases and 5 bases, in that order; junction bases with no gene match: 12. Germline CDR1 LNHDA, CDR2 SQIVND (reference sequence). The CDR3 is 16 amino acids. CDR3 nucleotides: TGTGCCAGTAGTGTGATGCACAGGGGGCGAGGCGAGACCCAGTACTTC. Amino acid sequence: CASSVMHRGRGETQYF.

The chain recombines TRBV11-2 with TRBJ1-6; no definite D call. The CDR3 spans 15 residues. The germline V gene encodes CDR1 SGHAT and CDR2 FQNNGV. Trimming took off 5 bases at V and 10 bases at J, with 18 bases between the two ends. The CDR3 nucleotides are TGTGCCAGCAGCATTAGTTGGAGGGATTGGTCACCCCTCCACTTT. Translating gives CASSISWRDWSPLHF.

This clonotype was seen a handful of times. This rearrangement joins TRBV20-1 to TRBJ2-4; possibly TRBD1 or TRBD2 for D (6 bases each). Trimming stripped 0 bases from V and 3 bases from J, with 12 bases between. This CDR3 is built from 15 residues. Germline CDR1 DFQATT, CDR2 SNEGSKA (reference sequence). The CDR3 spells CSARDPRGGKNIQYF. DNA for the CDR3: TGCAGTGCTAGAGATCCCAGGGGAGGCAAAAACATTCAGTACTTC.

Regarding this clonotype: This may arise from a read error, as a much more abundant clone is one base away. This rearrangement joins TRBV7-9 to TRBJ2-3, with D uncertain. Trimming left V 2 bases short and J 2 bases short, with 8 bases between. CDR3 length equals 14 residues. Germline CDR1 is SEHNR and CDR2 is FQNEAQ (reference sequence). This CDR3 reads CASSLRTTTDTQYF. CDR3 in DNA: TGTGCCAGCAGCTTACGGACCACCACAGATACGCAGTATTTT.

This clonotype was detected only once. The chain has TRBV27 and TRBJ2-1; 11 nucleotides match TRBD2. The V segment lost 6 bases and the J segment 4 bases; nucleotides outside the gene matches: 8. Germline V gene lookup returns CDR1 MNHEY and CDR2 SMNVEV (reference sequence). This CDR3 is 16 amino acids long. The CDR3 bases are TGTGCCAGCAGCCGAGGGACTAGCGGTGGGTACAATGAGCAGTTCTTC. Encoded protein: CASSRGTSGGYNEQFF.

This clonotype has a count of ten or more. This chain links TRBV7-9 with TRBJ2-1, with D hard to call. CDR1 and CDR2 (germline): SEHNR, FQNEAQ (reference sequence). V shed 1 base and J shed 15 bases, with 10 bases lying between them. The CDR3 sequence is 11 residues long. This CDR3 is CASSLGTGPFF. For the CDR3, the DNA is TGTGCCAGCAGCTTAGGGACCGGACCGTTCTTC.

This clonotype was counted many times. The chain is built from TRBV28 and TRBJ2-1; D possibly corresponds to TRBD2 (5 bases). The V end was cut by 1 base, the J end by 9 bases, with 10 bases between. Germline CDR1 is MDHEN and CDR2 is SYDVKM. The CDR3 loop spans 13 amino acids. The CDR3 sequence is CASSLLGGSEQFF. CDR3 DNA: TGTGCCAGCAGTTTATTGGGTGGGAGTGAGCAGTTCTTC.

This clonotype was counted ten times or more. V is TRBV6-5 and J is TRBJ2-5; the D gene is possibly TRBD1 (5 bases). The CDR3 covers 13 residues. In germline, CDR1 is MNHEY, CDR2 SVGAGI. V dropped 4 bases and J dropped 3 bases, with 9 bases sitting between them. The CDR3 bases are TGTGCCAGCAGTTCGACAGCGAAAGAGACCCAGTACTTC. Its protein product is CASSSTAKETQYF.

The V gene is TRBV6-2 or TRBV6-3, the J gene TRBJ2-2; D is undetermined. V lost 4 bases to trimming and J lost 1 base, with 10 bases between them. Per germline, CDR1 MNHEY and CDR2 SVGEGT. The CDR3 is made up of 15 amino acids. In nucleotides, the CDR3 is TGTGCCAGCAGTTGGTGGCAGCTGAACACCGGGGAGCTGTTTTTT. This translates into CASSWWQLNTGELFF.

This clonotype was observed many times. The CDR3, as DNA: TGCGCCAGCAGCCACATAGCGGGGGGCGGCGGGGAGCTGTTTTTT. Protein product: CASSHIAGGGGELFF. The V gene is TRBV4-1, the J gene TRBJ2-2, with 10 bases fitting TRBD2. CDR1 MGHRA and CDR2 YSYEKL come from the germline V gene. The CDR3 loop spans 15 amino acids. The V gene end was trimmed by 3 bases and the J gene end by 7 bases; junction bases not matched to a gene: 5.

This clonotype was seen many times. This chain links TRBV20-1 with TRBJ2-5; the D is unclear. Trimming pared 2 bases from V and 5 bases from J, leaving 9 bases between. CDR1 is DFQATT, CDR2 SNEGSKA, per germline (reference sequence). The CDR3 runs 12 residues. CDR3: CSARLREETQYF. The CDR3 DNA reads TGCAGTGCTAGATTACGAGAGGAGACCCAGTACTTC.

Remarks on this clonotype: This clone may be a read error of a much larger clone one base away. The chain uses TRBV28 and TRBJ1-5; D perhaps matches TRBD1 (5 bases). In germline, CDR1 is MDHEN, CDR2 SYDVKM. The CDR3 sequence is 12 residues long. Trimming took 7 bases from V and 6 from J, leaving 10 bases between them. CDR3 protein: CASTRQGQPQHF. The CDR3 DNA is TGTGCCAGCACCAGGCAGGGTCAGCCCCAGCATTTT.

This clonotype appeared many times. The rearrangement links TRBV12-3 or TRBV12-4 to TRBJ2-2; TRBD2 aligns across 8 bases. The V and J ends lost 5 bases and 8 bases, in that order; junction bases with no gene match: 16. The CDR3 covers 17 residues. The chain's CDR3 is CASSPYHGRAGAGELFF. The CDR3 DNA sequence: TGTGCCAGCAGTCCCTATCACGGGAGGGCCGGGGCTGGGGAGCTGTTTTTT.

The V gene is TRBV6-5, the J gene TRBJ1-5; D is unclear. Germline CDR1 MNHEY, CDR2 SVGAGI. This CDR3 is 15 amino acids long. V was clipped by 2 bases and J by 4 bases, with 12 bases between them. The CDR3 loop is CASSYGDTLNQPQHF. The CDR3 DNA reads TGTGCCAGCAGTTACGGTGACACATTAAATCAGCCCCAGCATTTT.

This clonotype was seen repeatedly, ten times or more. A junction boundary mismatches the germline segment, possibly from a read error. The CDR3 coding sequence is TGTGCCAGCAACTTAGGAGGGGAGCCCTACAATGAGCAGTTCTTC. Its translation is CASNLGGEPYNEQFF. This chain joins TRBV7-8 and TRBJ2-1; D is possibly TRBD2 (6 bases). Germline-derived CDR1 and CDR2 are SGHVS and FQNEAQ. CDR3 length: 15 amino acids.

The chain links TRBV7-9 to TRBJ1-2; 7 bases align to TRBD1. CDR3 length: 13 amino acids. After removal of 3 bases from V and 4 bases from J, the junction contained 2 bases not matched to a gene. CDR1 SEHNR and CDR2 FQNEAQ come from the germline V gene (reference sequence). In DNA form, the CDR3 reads TGTGCCAGCAGCTTTGCAGGGGGCTATGGCTACACCTTC. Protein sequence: CASSFAGGYGYTF.

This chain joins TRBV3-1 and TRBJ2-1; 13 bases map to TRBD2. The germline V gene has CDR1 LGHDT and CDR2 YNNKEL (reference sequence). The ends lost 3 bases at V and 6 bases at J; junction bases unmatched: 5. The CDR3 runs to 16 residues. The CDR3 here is CASSHGLAGVGNEQFF. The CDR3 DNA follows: TGTGCCAGCAGCCACGGACTAGCGGGAGTAGGCAATGAGCAGTTCTTC.

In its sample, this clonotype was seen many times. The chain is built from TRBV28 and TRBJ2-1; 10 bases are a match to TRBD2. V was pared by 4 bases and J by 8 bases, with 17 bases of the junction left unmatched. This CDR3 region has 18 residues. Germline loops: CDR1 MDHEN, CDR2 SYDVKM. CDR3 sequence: CASSSQTKAGGPLDEQFF. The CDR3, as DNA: TGTGCCAGCAGTTCCCAAACCAAAGCGGGAGGGCCTTTGGATGAGCAGTTCTTC.